This TCR beta chain originates from a study of PD-L1 blockade in urothelial cancer. Study as a whole: The patients first took atezolizumab in about 2014, receiving 1,200 mg intravenously every 3 weeks. About 85% of the roughly 29 patients were men whose urothelial cancer was bladder-origin. Analysis of blood occurred 3 weeks (second dose) and 6 weeks after treatment start. Patients' prior chemotherapy regimens numbered 0 to 3.

With 11 bases removed from V and 4 bases from J, the gap between germline ends came to 17 bases. Germline assignment: CDR1 SGHTA and CDR2 FQGNSA. The CDR3 length is 13 residues. Clones were read by immunoSEQ multiplex PCR, and TCRdb kept only the in-frame ones, dropping some. The sample yields 45,000 to 50,000 clones, around 88% seen once. The chain is built from TRBV7-2 and TRBJ1-2, with D tentatively TRBD1 (6 bases). The clonotype was recovered from a man older than 75 with urothelial cancer. The material sequenced was PBMCs, taken around atezolizumab (anti-PD-L1) treatment. Here the CDR3 DNA reads TGTGCCGGCTCGGGACAAGGAGCCTATGGCTACACCTTC. Translating it yields CAGSGQGAYGYTF.